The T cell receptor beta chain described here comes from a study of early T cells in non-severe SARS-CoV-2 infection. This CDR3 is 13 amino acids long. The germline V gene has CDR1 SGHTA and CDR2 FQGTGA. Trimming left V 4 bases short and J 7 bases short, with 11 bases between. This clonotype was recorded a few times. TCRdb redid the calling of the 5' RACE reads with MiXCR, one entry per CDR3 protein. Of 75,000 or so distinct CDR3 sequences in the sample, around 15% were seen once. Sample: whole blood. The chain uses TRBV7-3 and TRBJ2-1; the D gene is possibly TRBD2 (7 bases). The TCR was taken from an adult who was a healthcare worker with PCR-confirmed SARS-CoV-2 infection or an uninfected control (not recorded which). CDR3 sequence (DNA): TGTGCCAGCAGCTACAGGGAGGGAAATGAGCAGTTCTTC. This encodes CASSYREGNEQFF.